These T cell receptor beta chains were read from a single sample in a study of beta chain features in type 1 diabetes. The data were produced by immunoSEQ multiplex PCR, yet TCRdb's version contains in-frame clones alone and is incomplete. The table lists 850,000 to 900,000 clones, roughly 15% of them singletons. The sequenced sample consisted of naive CD4+ T cells from blood. These receptor sequences come from a woman between 18 and 30 years old in good health. CDR3s include the opening cysteine and the closing phenylalanine or tryptophan. The order of the fields is CDR3 DNA, CDR3 protein, D gene, V gene, J gene, clone size. The D gene is left open where the match is weak. Only some rows state a clone size, as once, few, many or a class for expanded clones.

CDR3 DNA: TGTGCCAGCAGCTTAGCTACAAGTTTATCGGAGACCCAGTACTTC
CDR3 protein: CASSLATSLSETQYF
D gene: -
V gene: TRBV11-2
J gene: TRBJ2-5
clone size: -

CDR3 DNA: TGTGCCAGCAGCTTAGCGAAAGGACAGGGGACATACGAGCAGTACTTC
CDR3 protein: CASSLAKGQGTYEQYF
D gene: TRBD1
V gene: TRBV7-2
J gene: TRBJ2-7
clone size: -

CDR3 DNA: TGTGCCAGCAGTTTATTGGCTTGGAGCTCCTACAATGAGCAGTTCTTC
CDR3 protein: CASSLLAWSSYNEQFF
D gene: -
V gene: TRBV28
J gene: TRBJ2-1
clone size: -

CDR3 DNA: TGTGCCAGTAGCCGTACAGGAGTTCATGGCTACACCTTC
CDR3 protein: CASSRTGVHGYTF
D gene: -
V gene: TRBV19
J gene: TRBJ1-2
clone size: -

CDR3 DNA: TGTGCCAGCTCACCAGGTGGACAGGGCCAGCACCAAGAGACCCAGTACTTC
CDR3 protein: CASSPGGQGQHQETQYF
D gene: TRBD1
V gene: TRBV18
J gene: TRBJ2-5
clone size: -

CDR3 DNA: TGCGCCAGCAGCCGCGGCGGGGCGGTAATGAATGAGCAGTTCTTC
CDR3 protein: CASSRGGAVMNEQFF
D gene: -
V gene: TRBV4-3
J gene: TRBJ2-1
clone size: -

CDR3 DNA: TGTGCCAGCAGCTTAGGTATTGCAGCGAATACCTACGAGCAGTACTTC
CDR3 protein: CASSLGIAANTYEQYF
D gene: -
V gene: TRBV7-2
J gene: TRBJ2-7
clone size: -

CDR3 DNA: TGTGCCAGCAGTTCACCACCTGTAAACAGGGGAACTGGCTACACCTTC
CDR3 protein: CASSSPPVNRGTGYTF
D gene: TRBD1
V gene: TRBV28
J gene: TRBJ1-2
clone size: -

CDR3 DNA: TGTGCCAGCAGCTTAAGCTTTGTGAGCTCCTACAATGAGCAGTTCTTC
CDR3 protein: CASSLSFVSSYNEQFF
D gene: -
V gene: TRBV7-2
J gene: TRBJ2-1
clone size: -

CDR3 DNA: TGTGCCAGCAGCGTGACTAGCGGGATAGTGGATGAGCAGTTCTTC
CDR3 protein: CASSVTSGIVDEQFF
D gene: TRBD2
V gene: TRBV9
J gene: TRBJ2-1
clone size: -

CDR3 DNA: TGTGCCAGCAGCGACCCGGGGTCTAGAAATACGCAGTATTTT
CDR3 protein: CASSDPGSRNTQYF
D gene: -
V gene: TRBV7-9
J gene: TRBJ2-3
clone size: -

CDR3 DNA: TGCAGCGTTAACAACTACAATGAGCAGTTCTTC
CDR3 protein: CSVNNYNEQFF
D gene: -
V gene: TRBV29-1
J gene: TRBJ2-1
clone size: few

CDR3 DNA: TGTGCCAGCAGCTCCTCATTTGGGGGAGAAAAGGAGGGGACGCAGTATTTT
CDR3 protein: CASSSSFGGEKEGTQYF
D gene: -
V gene: TRBV5-4
J gene: TRBJ2-3
clone size: -

CDR3 DNA: TGTGCCAGCAGTGAACAGCGGGACGCCTACGAGCAGTACTTC
CDR3 protein: CASSEQRDAYEQYF
D gene: TRBD2
V gene: TRBV2
J gene: TRBJ2-7
clone size: -

CDR3 DNA: TGTGCCAGCAGCACTAGCGGCAATGAGCAGTTCTTC
CDR3 protein: CASSTSGNEQFF
D gene: TRBD2
V gene: TRBV6-1
J gene: TRBJ2-1
clone size: -

CDR3 DNA: TGCGCCAGCAGCTTGATGGGCCAGACTAAAGAGACCCAGTACTTC
CDR3 protein: CASSLMGQTKETQYF
D gene: -
V gene: TRBV5-1
J gene: TRBJ2-5
clone size: -

CDR3 DNA: TGTGCCAGCAGCCCAGGACTAGCGGGCGGGACCCAGTACTTC
CDR3 protein: CASSPGLAGGTQYF
D gene: TRBD2
V gene: TRBV5-4
J gene: TRBJ2-5
clone size: -

CDR3 DNA: TGTGCCACCAGCAGGGGCGGGGCCGGCACAGATACGCAGTATTTT
CDR3 protein: CATSRGGAGTDTQYF
D gene: -
V gene: TRBV15
J gene: TRBJ2-3
clone size: -

CDR3 DNA: TGTGCCAGCAGCCCGGACAGTGCGCGGGCGCGCGAGCAGTACTTC
CDR3 protein: CASSPDSARAREQYF
D gene: -
V gene: TRBV7-2
J gene: TRBJ2-7
clone size: -

CDR3 DNA: TGTGCCAGCAGCTTTTTCCCGGGAGTTTTATCTGGGGCCAACGTCCTGACTTTC
CDR3 protein: CASSFFPGVLSGANVLTF
D gene: -
V gene: TRBV7-2
J gene: TRBJ2-6
clone size: few

CDR3 DNA: TGCGCCAGCAGTTGGAGTCTAGCGGCGCACAATGAGCAGTTCTTC
CDR3 protein: CASSWSLAAHNEQFF
D gene: TRBD2
V gene: TRBV5-1
J gene: TRBJ2-1
clone size: -

CDR3 DNA: TGTGCCAGCAGCAGATCGACAGGAACCTATGGCTACACCTTC
CDR3 protein: CASSRSTGTYGYTF
D gene: -
V gene: TRBV6-6
J gene: TRBJ1-2
clone size: few

CDR3 DNA: TGTGCCAGCAGCTTGTCAGGGGATGAAGCTTTCTTT
CDR3 protein: CASSLSGDEAFF
D gene: -
V gene: TRBV5-4
J gene: TRBJ1-1
clone size: -

CDR3 DNA: TGTGCCAGCAGCTCCTACCCGGGGACAGCCTACGAGCAGTACTTC
CDR3 protein: CASSSYPGTAYEQYF
D gene: TRBD1
V gene: TRBV7-2
J gene: TRBJ2-7
clone size: -

CDR3 DNA: TGCAGCGTTAACACTGAAGCTTTCTTT
CDR3 protein: CSVNTEAFF
D gene: -
V gene: TRBV29-1
J gene: TRBJ1-1
clone size: few

CDR3 DNA: TGTGCCAGCAGCTCTCTCCCTGCGACGGCTGGCTACACCTTC
CDR3 protein: CASSSLPATAGYTF
D gene: -
V gene: TRBV5-6
J gene: TRBJ1-2
clone size: -

CDR3 DNA: TGTGCCAGCGGGGAGAGAAGGGATTTGCAGTTCTTC
CDR3 protein: CASGERRDLQFF
D gene: -
V gene: TRBV28
J gene: TRBJ2-1
clone size: -

CDR3 DNA: TGCGCCAGCAGCTTGATCAGTGAGGGTGTCGAAACCTTC
CDR3 protein: CASSLISEGVETF
D gene: -
V gene: TRBV5-1
J gene: TRBJ1-2
clone size: few

CDR3 DNA: TGTGCCACCAGCAGGGACCCGACAGGGGCTGGAAACACCATATATTTT
CDR3 protein: CATSRDPTGAGNTIYF
D gene: TRBD1
V gene: TRBV15
J gene: TRBJ1-3
clone size: -

CDR3 DNA: TGTGCCAGCAGACCCTTGAAGGGAGGGCCTTATGATACGCAGTATTTT
CDR3 protein: CASRPLKGGPYDTQYF
D gene: TRBD2
V gene: TRBV11-2
J gene: TRBJ2-3
clone size: -

CDR3 DNA: TGTGCCAGCAGCTTAGGGTACAGGCTAGTGGACTTCTACAATGAGCAGTTCTTC
CDR3 protein: CASSLGYRLVDFYNEQFF
D gene: -
V gene: TRBV11-2
J gene: TRBJ2-1
clone size: few

CDR3 DNA: TGTGCCAGCAGCCTCGGACTAGCGGGAGGGCCCGACACAGATACGCAGTATTTT
CDR3 protein: CASSLGLAGGPDTDTQYF
D gene: TRBD2
V gene: TRBV4-2
J gene: TRBJ2-3
clone size: -

CDR3 DNA: TGTGCCCCGGGGAGCTCCTACGAGCAGTACTTC
CDR3 protein: CAPGSSYEQYF
D gene: -
V gene: TRBV7-9
J gene: TRBJ2-7
clone size: -

CDR3 DNA: TGTGCCAGCAGCTCCTTAGCGGGGATGAGTGCAGATACGCAGTATTTT
CDR3 protein: CASSSLAGMSADTQYF
D gene: TRBD2
V gene: TRBV7-8
J gene: TRBJ2-3
clone size: few

CDR3 DNA: TGTGCCAGCAGCTTAGTCGTTTCCAGGACCTCCCGGCAGTACTTC
CDR3 protein: CASSLVVSRTSRQYF
D gene: -
V gene: TRBV7-2
J gene: TRBJ2-7
clone size: -

CDR3 DNA: TGTGCCAGCAGCCCCCAGCTGGCAGATACGCAGTATTTT
CDR3 protein: CASSPQLADTQYF
D gene: -
V gene: TRBV7-9
J gene: TRBJ2-3
clone size: few

CDR3 DNA: TGCGCCAGCAGCTTGGGCAGGGGGCGGTCAGATACGCAGTATTTT
CDR3 protein: CASSLGRGRSDTQYF
D gene: TRBD1
V gene: TRBV5-1
J gene: TRBJ2-3
clone size: -

CDR3 DNA: TGCGCCAGCAGGGTCTCTGGGTACACTGAAGCTTTCTTT
CDR3 protein: CASRVSGYTEAFF
D gene: -
V gene: TRBV5-1
J gene: TRBJ1-1
clone size: few

CDR3 DNA: TGTGCCAGTAGTATAGGTGGACAGGGGTTTGAGCAGTTCTTC
CDR3 protein: CASSIGGQGFEQFF
D gene: TRBD1
V gene: TRBV19
J gene: TRBJ2-1
clone size: -

CDR3 DNA: TGTGCCAGCAGAGACATAGATACGCAGTATTTT
CDR3 protein: CASRDIDTQYF
D gene: -
V gene: TRBV25-1
J gene: TRBJ2-3
clone size: few

CDR3 DNA: TGTGCCAGCTCCGGACAGAACCCTTCTAATGAAAAACTGTTTTTT
CDR3 protein: CASSGQNPSNEKLFF
D gene: -
V gene: TRBV18
J gene: TRBJ1-4
clone size: -

CDR3 DNA: TGTGCCAGCAGCTCGGACAGGGGTAGGGACACCTTC
CDR3 protein: CASSSDRGRDTF
D gene: TRBD1
V gene: TRBV5-4
J gene: TRBJ1-2
clone size: few

CDR3 DNA: TGTGCCAGCTCACCACGCGGAGGGACTAATGAAAAACTGTTTTTT
CDR3 protein: CASSPRGGTNEKLFF
D gene: -
V gene: TRBV18
J gene: TRBJ1-4
clone size: -

CDR3 DNA: TGTGCCAGCAGCAGATACGTGGGATCTGGAAACACCATATATTTT
CDR3 protein: CASSRYVGSGNTIYF
D gene: -
V gene: TRBV7-8
J gene: TRBJ1-3
clone size: -

CDR3 DNA: TGTGCCAGCTCACCGAGGGCTAGCGCGGAGACCCAGTACTTC
CDR3 protein: CASSPRASAETQYF
D gene: -
V gene: TRBV18
J gene: TRBJ2-5
clone size: -

CDR3 DNA: TGTGCCAGCAGGGAGACCACAGATACGCAGTATTTT
CDR3 protein: CASRETTDTQYF
D gene: -
V gene: TRBV28
J gene: TRBJ2-3
clone size: -

CDR3 DNA: TGTGCCAGCAGCTTAGGTCCTATAGGGTACGAGCAGTACTTC
CDR3 protein: CASSLGPIGYEQYF
D gene: -
V gene: TRBV7-2
J gene: TRBJ2-7
clone size: few

CDR3 DNA: TGTGCCAGCAGCTTAGGCTTTGGGCTAGGCCTCACAGATACGCAGTATTTT
CDR3 protein: CASSLGFGLGLTDTQYF
D gene: -
V gene: TRBV11-2
J gene: TRBJ2-3
clone size: few

CDR3 DNA: TGCGCCAGCAGTGAGTCAGGGGGAACCCAGTACTTC
CDR3 protein: CASSESGGTQYF
D gene: -
V gene: TRBV10-1
J gene: TRBJ2-5
clone size: few

CDR3 DNA: TGTGCCAGCAGTCCTCCGGGACAGGGCACCGGGGAGCTGTTTTTT
CDR3 protein: CASSPPGQGTGELFF
D gene: TRBD1
V gene: TRBV7-9
J gene: TRBJ2-2
clone size: -

CDR3 DNA: TGTGCCAGCAGTTACACCGGGTTTAACACTGAAGCTTTCTTT
CDR3 protein: CASSYTGFNTEAFF
D gene: -
V gene: TRBV6-5
J gene: TRBJ1-1
clone size: -

CDR3 DNA: TGTGCCTCGCGGCGAGAGGGGGGGAAGTACAATGAGCAGTTCTTC
CDR3 protein: CASRREGGKYNEQFF
D gene: -
V gene: TRBV2
J gene: TRBJ2-1
clone size: few

CDR3 DNA: TGTGCCAGCAGCGAGGGACATCTTACCGGGGAGCTGTTTTTT
CDR3 protein: CASSEGHLTGELFF
D gene: -
V gene: TRBV7-9
J gene: TRBJ2-2
clone size: -